This TCR beta chain was found in a study of cytomegalovirus exposure and HLA in healthy donors. Study as a whole: A prior study identified 110 million or so unique TCR beta sequences from some 200 million T cells.

Study-level results: Immune exposure was documented only through CMV serostatus.

Comment on this clone: What it recognizes is unknown.

V was trimmed by 2 bases and J by 10 bases, leaving 9 bases between them. This CDR3 region has 12 residues. CDR1 is SEHNR and CDR2 is FQNEAQ in the germline V gene (reference sequence). The PCR was carried out with 60 Vbeta primers and 13 Jbeta primers. Using immunoSEQ multiplex PCR, the repertoire was profiled, and TCRdb retains in-frame clones only, with some absent. The data hold over 150,000 clones, with about 80% observed a single time. Sequences were obtained from PBMCs. The rearrangement joins TRBV7-9 to TRBJ2-1; D is perhaps TRBD2 (6 bases). The sequence came from a boy younger than 18 in good health and CMV-seronegative. CDR3 nucleotides: TGTGCCAGCAGCTTAACGGGGGACGAGCAGTTCTTC. Translation gives CASSLTGDEQFF.